This is a list of T cell receptor beta chains from one sample in a study of blood T cell repertoires in COVID-19. Assay: immunoSEQ multiplex PCR; the TCRdb copy retains only in-frame clones and omits some. The sample comprises nearly 55,000 clones, about 86% of which are singletons, and 10% to 15% rests with the top ten. The sequenced sample consisted of peripheral blood. These receptors were obtained from a man aged 70-80 years with active COVID-19. Each CDR3 is given with its conserved first and last residue. D genes are given only for firm matches. For some rows the clone size is stated as once, few or many, or as a class when expanded; others skip it.

V	J	size	D	CDR3	DNA
TRBV6-5	TRBJ1-5	.	TRBD1	CASSLRGTGDQPQHF	TGTGCCAGCAGCCTAAGGGGGACAGGCGATCAGCCCCAGCATTTT
TRBV7-8	TRBJ2-3	.	TRBD2	CASTRGGSDTQYF	TGTGCCAGCACTCGGGGGGGATCAGATACGCAGTATTTT
TRBV6-5	TRBJ1-1	.	.	CASTRLMNTEAFF	TGTGCCAGCACCAGACTTATGAACACTGAAGCTTTCTTT
TRBV9	TRBJ2-7	.	TRBD1	CAGPGQGVYEQYF	TGTGCCGGACCGGGACAGGGAGTTTACGAGCAGTACTTC
TRBV6-4	TRBJ2-5	.	.	CASSAQIQETQYF	TGTGCCAGCAGTGCACAGATCCAAGAGACCCAGTACTTC
TRBV21-1	TRBJ2-2	.	.	CASPTLAGGTGELFF	TGTGCCAGCCCGACCTTAGCGGGGGGCACCGGGGAGCTGTTTTTT
TRBV11-3	TRBJ1-3	.	TRBD1	CASSPGTALLSGNTIYF	TGTGCCAGCAGTCCCGGGACAGCACTCCTCTCTGGAAACACCATATATTTT
TRBV4-2	TRBJ1-2	.	TRBD1	CASSRTGGNYGYTF	TGTGCCAGCAGCCGAACAGGGGGCAACTATGGCTACACCTTC
TRBV11-3	TRBJ1-2	.	.	CASSLRGGRGYTF	TGTGCCAGCAGCTTACGGGGGGGTCGGGGCTACACCTTC
TRBV21-1	TRBJ2-7	.	.	CASSPRGLPLPYEQYF	TGTGCCAGCTCCCCCCGCGGGCTACCCCTCCCCTACGAGCAGTACTTC
TRBV7-8	TRBJ2-5	once	.	CASEVGRAGTQYF	TGTGCCAGCGAGGTCGGGCGGGCGGGGACCCAGTACTTC
TRBV19	TRBJ2-1	.	TRBD2	CASSISGAGASSYNEQFF	TGTGCCAGTAGTATATCTGGAGCGGGGGCGAGCTCCTACAATGAGCAGTTCTTC
TRBV6-2/TRBV6-3	TRBJ2-7	.	.	CASSPGISYEQYF	TGTGCCAGCAGTCCGGGAATATCCTACGAGCAGTACTTC
TRBV27	TRBJ1-2	.	.	CASSFGQNINYGYTF	TGTGCCAGCAGTTTCGGACAGAATATTAACTATGGCTACACCTTC
TRBV5-4	TRBJ1-3	.	.	CASSFYLENTIYF	TGTGCCAGCAGCTTCTACTTGGAGAACACCATATATTTT
TRBV21-1	TRBJ2-5	.	.	CASSKVATEGGAATQYF	TGTGCCAGCAGCAAAGTAGCCACCGAAGGAGGTGCAGCGACCCAGTACTTC
TRBV4-3	TRBJ1-4	.	.	CASSQDLIGVREKLFF	TGCGCCAGCAGCCAAGATCTCATAGGGGTAAGGGAAAAACTGTTTTTT
TRBV3-1/TRBV3-2	TRBJ1-1	once	.	CASSQDAPQGKAFF	TGTGCCAGCAGCCAAGATGCCCCGCAGGGGAAGGCTTTCTTT
TRBV6-5	TRBJ1-1	once	.	CASSYSQLQGKAFF	TGTGCCAGCAGTTACTCGCAGCTTCAGGGGAAAGCTTTCTTT
TRBV9	TRBJ2-3	.	.	CASSVTSSTDTQYF	TGTGCCAGCAGCGTCACTTCTAGCACAGATACGCAGTATTTT
TRBV6-5	TRBJ1-1	.	.	CASSYSGGNTEAFF	TGTGCCAGCAGTTACTCGGGGGGGAACACTGAAGCTTTCTTT
TRBV7-2	TRBJ1-2	.	.	CASSSQEGGVFDYGYTF	TGTGCCAGCAGCTCGCAGGAGGGGGGGGTCTTTGACTATGGCTACACCTTC
TRBV6-5	TRBJ2-1	.	.	CASLSHTSSYNEQFF	TGTGCCAGTCTTAGCCACACTAGCTCCTACAATGAGCAGTTCTTC
TRBV9	TRBJ2-2	once	TRBD1	CASRGTDANTGELFF	TGTGCCAGCAGGGGGACAGACGCGAACACCGGGGAGCTGTTTTTT
TRBV5-8	TRBJ1-4	.	.	CASSTSRGEKLFF	TGTGCCAGCAGCACCAGTAGGGGAGAAAAACTGTTTTTT
TRBV19	TRBJ1-1	.	.	CASREGLQNTEAFF	TGTGCCAGTAGGGAGGGCCTTCAGAACACTGAAGCTTTCTTT
TRBV7-2	TRBJ2-7	.	.	CASSIRATGEGRYEQYF	TGTGCCAGCAGCATCCGTGCGACAGGAGAGGGACGCTACGAGCAGTACTTC
TRBV11-2	TRBJ2-7	.	TRBD1	CASSSYRGAPYEQYF	TGTGCCAGCAGCTCCTACAGGGGCGCCCCCTACGAGCAGTACTTC
TRBV4-2	TRBJ2-3	.	TRBD1	CASSQDGDRALISDTQYF	TGTGCCAGCAGCCAAGATGGGGACAGGGCTCTTATATCAGATACGCAGTATTTT
TRBV5-6	TRBJ1-4	.	.	CASSWGREEKLFF	TGTGCCAGCAGCTGGGGCAGAGAGGAAAAACTGTTTTTT
TRBV6-1	TRBJ2-7	.	TRBD1	CASSEALRGRDIEQYF	TGTGCCAGCAGTGAAGCGCTCAGGGGGCGCGATATCGAGCAGTACTTC
TRBV11-2	TRBJ1-3	.	TRBD1	CASSPGTVGNTIYF	TGTGCCAGCAGCCCCGGGACAGTGGGGAACACCATATATTTT
TRBV11-3	TRBJ2-3	once	TRBD2	CASSHSRGGQGDTQYF	TGTGCCAGCAGCCATAGCCGGGGAGGGCAGGGCGATACGCAGTATTTT
TRBV10-3	TRBJ2-2	.	TRBD2	CAINGGGTGELFF	TGTGCCATCAACGGCGGGGGGACCGGGGAGCTGTTTTTT
TRBV7-2	TRBJ2-7	.	.	CASSSGVFSYEQYF	TGTGCCAGCAGCTCGGGAGTATTTTCCTACGAGCAGTACTTC
TRBV7-6	TRBJ2-7	.	.	CASSPQDSYEQYF	TGTGCCAGCAGCCCACAGGACAGCTACGAGCAGTACTTC
TRBV6-2/TRBV6-3	TRBJ1-2	once	TRBD1	CASSNFGQGGYTF	TGTGCCAGCAGTAACTTCGGACAGGGCGGCTACACCTTC
TRBV9	TRBJ1-2	.	.	CASSVGGRGGYTF	TGTGCCAGCAGCGTAGGGGGGAGGGGTGGCTACACCTTC
TRBV14	TRBJ2-7	.	.	CASGGRGRQYF	TGTGCCAGCGGGGGCCGGGGTCGGCAGTACTTC
TRBV6-5	TRBJ2-1	.	.	CASSYSPSAPGGEQFF	TGTGCCAGCAGTTACTCCCCTAGCGCCCCGGGCGGTGAGCAGTTCTTC